This T cell receptor beta chain was retrieved from a study of neoadjuvant anti-PD-1 for oral cavity cancer. At the level of the study: Patients without progression got a fourth dose around day 43.

The J segment lost 7 bases and the V segment lost 8 bases, leaving 14 bases of the junction unmatched. The CDR3 is made up of 15 amino acids. The germline CDR1 and CDR2 sequences are MNHNS and SASEGT. Broader study findings: Only a few patients per response group were TCR-analyzed; validation needed.

There are a few counts of this clone. The antigen remains undetermined. Six replicates per PBMC sample, mostly from roughly 470 ng of genomic DNA. Only in-frame clones appear in the TCRdb table, and some are missing; sequencing was by immunoSEQ multiplex PCR. The sample consists of tens of thousands of clones, approximately 82% of them appearing once. PBMCs were not maintained or expanded in culture before analysis. The TCR originated in a person between 40 and 85 years old with oral cavity squamous cell carcinoma. The sample consisted of PBMCs, taken before nivolumab (anti-PD-1) treatment. The chain recombines TRBV6-1 with TRBJ1-3, with 7 bases lining up with TRBD1. In nucleotides, the CDR3 is TGTGCCAGCTGGGGAGGACAGGCCGGGGGGAACACCATATATTTT. Its protein is CASWGGQAGGNTIYF.